The 7 T cell receptor beta chains below were found in one sample sequenced in a study (dated by TCRdb to about 2015). Libraries were made using 5' RACE. Sequenced using an Illumina MiSeq. TCRdb trimmed the raw reads at Q25, called clones with MiXCR and kept productive beta chains. Entries that share a CDR3 protein sequence are merged under the most common genes and DNA. The sample table contains about 62,000 distinct CDR3 sequences; only one count was recorded for around 30% of them. Roughly 2% of the sample goes to the ten largest clones. The sequenced material came from tumor-infiltrating naive CD4+ T cells sorted from the breast tumor. Explained via the paper, the cell subset or site label denotes: naive CD4+ T cells, CD4+CD45RA+CD25-. Source of these receptors: a female donor with breast cancer.

This chain links TRBV12-3 or TRBV12-4 with TRBJ2-1, with 9 positions matching TRBD2. Trimming at V came to 5 bases and at J to 7 bases, leaving 9 bases not matched to a gene. The CDR3 contains 15 residues. DNA for the CDR3: TGTGCCAGCAGTGTAATTAGCGGGAGAGGAAATGAGCAGTTCTTC. Translated: CASSVISGRGNEQFF.

The rearrangement uses TRBV19 and TRBJ1-5; no clear D. This CDR3 region has 13 residues. V was cut by 8 bases and J by 2 bases, with 10 bases left in between. Germline V CDR1 and CDR2: LNHDA, SQIVND (reference sequence). CDR3 nucleotide sequence: TGTGCCAGTTCAAGTAGGGGCAATCAGCCCCAGCATTTT. Its translation: CASSSRGNQPQHF.

This clonotype was counted between two and nine times. The chain joins TRBV11-2 to TRBJ2-5; D gene ambiguous. The V gene lost 5 bases and the J gene lost 4 bases, with 14 bases spanning the gap. CDR3 length equals 14 residues. Per germline, CDR1 SGHAT and CDR2 FQNNGV. The CDR3 protein is CASSPGHVGETQYF. CDR3 bases: TGTGCCAGCAGCCCCGGTCATGTGGGAGAGACCCAGTACTTC.

The rearrangement links TRBV5-1 to TRBJ2-2; maybe TRBD1 (5 bases). The V and J ends lost 2 bases and 5 bases respectively, with 13 bases between them. This CDR3 is built from 15 residues. Germline CDR1 SGHRS, CDR2 YFSETQ. CDR3 bases: TGCGCCAGCAGCTTAACGGCAGGGAAAACCGGGGAGCTGTTTTTT. This translates into CASSLTAGKTGELFF.

The sample holds many counts of this clonotype. The chain joins TRBV20-1 to TRBJ1-6; no reliable D call. The V gene lost 5 bases and the J gene lost 0 bases, with 8 bases spanning the gap. The CDR3 consists of 14 residues. Germline V CDR1 and CDR2: DFQATT, SNEGSKA (reference sequence). The CDR3 DNA reads TGCAGTGCTCAACCTCTCTCCTATAATTCACCCCTCCACTTT. It is translated as CSAQPLSYNSPLHF.

The gene calls are TRBV7-2 and TRBJ1-1, with TRBD1 identical over 7 bases. The CDR3 sequence is 13 residues long. From germline, CDR1 is SGHTA and CDR2 FQGNSA. Trimming removed 6 bases from V and 1 base from J; junction bases left unmatched: 2. The chain's CDR3 is CASRRQGNTEAFF. Written as DNA, the CDR3 is TGTGCCAGCAGAAGACAGGGGAACACTGAAGCTTTCTTT.

As to this clonotype: With a much larger clone just one base away, this may be a read error. The V gene is TRBV7-2, the J gene TRBJ1-3, with D tentatively TRBD1 (5 bases). The CDR3 loop spans 14 amino acids. Germline assignment: CDR1 SGHTA and CDR2 FQGNSA. This chain's CDR3 is CASSLWDGGNSIYF. DNA of the CDR3: TGTGCCAGCAGCCTTTGGGACGGTGGAAACAGCATATATTTT.